This T cell receptor (beta chain) was found in a study of cytomegalovirus exposure and HLA in healthy donors. Germline-derived CDR1 and CDR2 are MGHRA and YSYEKL. This CDR3 has 14 amino acids. Deletions cut 0 bases from V and 10 bases from J, with 13 bases between. 13 Jbeta primers and 60 Vbeta primers were used for the PCR. The data were produced by immunoSEQ multiplex PCR, yet TCRdb's version contains in-frame clones alone and is incomplete. The sample has 160,000 or so clones, approximately 80% seen once. The sample holds one count of this clone. What it recognizes is unknown. Study findings and constraints: By a later analysis, the bulk of CMV-associated TCR beta chains appeared HLA-restricted. Earlier findings revealed that most TCR beta V segments proved productive either about 87% or about 30% of the time. The Asian-associated ancestry cluster reportedly had fewer N-insertions than the roughly 670-donor mean in a later analysis.

The rearrangement uses TRBV4-1 and TRBJ2-1; perhaps TRBD2 as D (5 bases). The source is a male donor in good health and CMV-seronegative. The sequencing input was PBMCs. CDR3 in DNA: TGCGCCAGCAGCCAAGATATCGGGGATGGCGAGCAGTTCTTC. It specifies CASSQDIGDGEQFF.